A single sample is the source of the 23 T cell receptor beta chains below, sequenced in a study of cytomegalovirus exposure and HLA in healthy donors. The PCR contained 60 Vbeta and 13 Jbeta primers. Repertoires were generated with immunoSEQ multiplex PCR, while TCRdb's copy carries only in-frame clones and drops some. Here the sample spans about 120,000 clones, over 50% being singletons. The sample taken for sequencing was PBMCs. The source is a woman between 40 and 50 years old in good health and CMV-seropositive.

V usage is TRBV6-1 and J usage is TRBJ1-5, with D possibly being TRBD1 (5 bases). Trimming pared 7 bases from V and 0 bases from J, leaving 10 bases between. Per the germline V gene, CDR1 is MNHNS and CDR2 is SASEGT. This CDR3 comprises 14 residues. Here the CDR3 DNA reads TGTGCCAGCACCACAGGATATAGCAATCAGCCCCAGCATTTT. Translating it yields CASTTGYSNQPQHF.

The chain uses TRBV5-8 and TRBJ1-2, with 7 nucleotides matching TRBD1. The V segment lost 4 bases and the J segment 7 bases; nucleotides outside the gene matches: 13. Germline CDR1 reads SGHTS; CDR2 reads YDEGEE. This CDR3 is 15 amino acids long. The CDR3 nucleotides are TGTGCCAGCAGCCCGGACCCCCGACAGGGTTTTGGCTACACCTTC. This translates into CASSPDPRQGFGYTF.

CDR3 DNA sequence: TGTGCCAGCAGCGGAGGTTCCGGGACAGGGGTCGAAAAACTGTTTTTT. Translation gives CASSGGSGTGVEKLFF. The genes are TRBV4-2 and TRBJ1-4; 10 bases match TRBD1. This CDR3 is 16 amino acids long. J lost 8 bases, V lost 5 bases, and 11 bases had no gene match. Germline assignment: CDR1 LGHNA and CDR2 YNFKEQ.

This rearrangement joins TRBV10-3 to TRBJ1-4, with 10 nucleotides matching TRBD1. With 6 bases clipped from V and 6 bases from J, the junction kept 4 bases outside the gene matches. CDR1 ENHRY and CDR2 SYGVKD come from the germline V gene. This CDR3 comprises 14 residues. This chain's CDR3 is CAISDGTGDEKLFF. The CDR3 DNA follows: TGTGCCATCAGCGATGGGACAGGGGATGAAAAACTGTTTTTT.

About this clone itself: Germline and junction disagree at one end, which may indicate a read error. This rearrangement joins TRBV7-9 to TRBJ2-7; TRBD2 agrees at 8 bases. Germline V gene sequence: CDR1 SEHNR, CDR2 FQNEAQ (reference sequence). The CDR3 length is 16 residues. CDR3 protein: CSSSGLGGRGAYEQYF. In DNA form, the CDR3 reads TGTTCCAGCAGCGGCCTAGGGGGGCGGGGGGCCTACGAGCAGTACTTC. The complete variable domain, with remaining parts taken from reference TRBV7-9 and TRBJ2-7, reads DTGVSQNPRHKITKRGQNVTFRCDPISEHNRLYWYRQTLGQGPEFLTYFQNEAQLEKSRLLSDRFSAERPKGSFSTLEIQRTEQGDSAMYLCSSSGLGGRGAYEQYFGPGTRLTVT.

This clone has only a few counts. V and J are TRBV18 and TRBJ2-1; D not resolved. Germline V gives CDR1 KGHSH, CDR2 LQKENI. This CDR3 spans 18 amino acids. V was cut by 2 bases and J by 0 bases, with 17 bases left in between. This CDR3 reads CASSPILSQEFSYNEQFF. CDR3 DNA: TGTGCCAGCTCACCAATATTATCGCAGGAATTCTCCTACAATGAGCAGTTCTTC.

This clone is a singleton in its sample. V and J are TRBV18 and TRBJ1-3; D perhaps matches TRBD1 (6 bases). Germline assignment: CDR1 KGHSH and CDR2 LQKENI. The CDR3 is 15 amino acids. V was clipped by 3 bases and J by 2 bases, with 11 bases between them. Here the CDR3 reads CASSPTGQAGNTIYF. The CDR3 coding sequence is TGTGCCAGCTCACCGACGGGACAAGCTGGAAACACCATATATTTT.

This clone came up once. The J gene is TRBJ1-3, the V gene TRBV7-9; TRBD1 matches 7 bases. The CDR3 extends over 15 amino acids. Germline V gene sequence: CDR1 SEHNR, CDR2 FQNEAQ (reference sequence). V dropped 5 bases and J dropped 2; count of bases not matched to a gene: 6. CDR3 region: CASSNTQGAGNTIYF. DNA of the CDR3: TGTGCCAGCAGCAATACGCAGGGGGCTGGAAACACCATATATTTT. The whole variable domain, filled in from reference TRBV7-9 and TRBJ1-3, reads DTGVSQNPRHKITKRGQNVTFRCDPISEHNRLYWYRQTLGQGPEFLTYFQNEAQLEKSRLLSDRFSAERPKGSFSTLEIQRTEQGDSAMYLCASSNTQGAGNTIYFGEGSWLTVV.

The chain uses TRBV18 and TRBJ1-1, with D tentatively TRBD1 (6 bases). Germline V lookup: CDR1 KGHSH, CDR2 LQKENI. V was trimmed by 3 bases and J by 3 bases, leaving 14 bases between them. This CDR3 is built from 15 residues. CDR3 amino acids: CASSPQGDTYTEAFF. The CDR3 DNA follows: TGTGCCAGCTCACCCCAAGGGGACACCTACACTGAAGCTTTCTTT. The full variable domain, with the rest looked up from reference TRBV18 and TRBJ1-1, is NAGVMQNPRHLVRRRGQEARLRCSPMKGHSHVYWYRQLPEEGLKFMVYLQKENIIDESGMPKERFSAEFPKEGPSILRIQQVVRGDSAAYFCASSPQGDTYTEAFFGQGTRLTVV.

The V and J genes are TRBV29-1 and TRBJ1-2, with D possibly TRBD1 on 5 matching bases. CDR1 and CDR2 (germline): SQVTM, ANQGSEA. The CDR3 contains 13 residues. Trimming removed 0 bases from V and 8 bases from J, with 13 bases in between. The CDR3 nucleotides read TGCAGCGTTGAAGATGGGAGGGGCCGGGGCTACACCTTC. Translation: CSVEDGRGRGYTF. Looking up the rest from reference TRBV29-1 and TRBJ1-2 gives the full variable domain: SAVISQKPSRDICQRGTSLTIQCQVDSQVTMMFWYRQQPGQSLTLIATANQGSEATYESGFVIDKFPISRPNLTFSTLTVSNMSPEDSSIYLCSVEDGRGRGYTFGSGTRLTVV.

The rearrangement uses TRBV28 and TRBJ2-5; maybe TRBD2 (5 bases). The germline V and J ends were trimmed by 1 base and 9 bases, with 9 bases remaining between them. This CDR3 region has 12 residues. CDR1 is MDHEN, CDR2 SYDVKM, per germline. Here the CDR3 DNA reads TGTGCCAGCAGTTTATCCCCGAGGGCCCAGTACTTC. Translated, it gives CASSLSPRAQYF.

The genes are TRBV6-6 and TRBJ1-1; D gene ambiguous. Germline CDR1 and CDR2: MNHNY and SVGAGI (reference sequence). CDR3 length: 15 amino acids. Between the trimmed V and J ends, which lost 7 bases and 2 bases, there was a span of 17 bases. CDR3 bases: TGTGCCAGCACCCGGGTTCGGGGAGGAAACACTGAAGCTTTCTTT. This encodes CASTRVRGGNTEAFF.

The J gene is TRBJ2-3, the V gene TRBV10-2, with 9 bases aligning to TRBD1. Germline V gives CDR1 WSHSY, CDR2 SAAADI. CDR3 length equals 14 residues. The J segment lost 4 bases and the V segment lost 4 bases, leaving 3 bases of the junction unmatched. CDR3 coding DNA: TGCGCCAGCAGTGTCAACAGGGGGCCAGATACGCAGTATTTT. This gives the protein CASSVNRGPDTQYF.

The rearrangement uses TRBV5-1 and TRBJ1-1; a possible D gene is TRBD1 (6 bases). CDR3 length: 13 residues. V lost 2 bases and J 5 bases, leaving 10 bases between the germline ends. Germline loops: CDR1 SGHRS, CDR2 YFSETQ. The CDR3 loop is CASSLRGATEAFF. The DNA for the CDR3 is TGCGCCAGCAGCTTACGGGGGGCGACTGAAGCTTTCTTT.

The table lists this clone with a few counts. The genes are TRBV14 and TRBJ2-1; perhaps TRBD1 as D (6 bases). V lost 1 base and J lost 10, with 14 bases in between. CDR1 is SGHDN and CDR2 is FVKESK in the germline V gene. This CDR3 comprises 14 residues. In DNA, the CDR3 is TGTGCCAGCAGCCAAGGGACAGATCGATGCGAGCAGTTCTTC. It codes for CASSQGTDRCEQFF.

The table lists this clone with a few counts. The V and J genes are TRBV7-3 and TRBJ2-5; perhaps TRBD1 as D (7 bases). The DNA end lines up better with TRBJ2-7; the J call may be wrong. Germline values: CDR1 SGHTA, CDR2 FQGTGA. The CDR3 runs 15 residues. The CDR3 spells CASSQEAGGTYEQYF. CDR3 sequence (DNA): TGTGCCAGCAGCCAGGAGGCAGGGGGGACCTACGAGCAGTACTTC.

The chain recombines TRBV10-3 with TRBJ1-4; 7 nucleotides agree with TRBD1. V dropped 1 base and J dropped 14; count of bases not matched to a gene: 10. CDR3 length: 14 residues. Germline CDR1 ENHRY, CDR2 SYGVKD. CDR3 residues: CAISEFREGAELFF. The CDR3 region has the DNA TGTGCCATCAGTGAGTTTCGGGAGGGGGCAGAGCTGTTTTTT.

The V and J genes are TRBV5-1 and TRBJ2-2; 8 bases are shared with TRBD2. The CDR3 sequence is 17 residues long. CDR1 is SGHRS and CDR2 is YFSETQ in the germline V gene. J gave up 2 bases and V 4 bases, and 10 bases lay outside the gene matches. This CDR3 is CASSRGPSGSNTGELFF. CDR3 in DNA: TGCGCCAGCAGCCGGGGGCCTAGCGGGTCAAACACCGGGGAGCTGTTTTTT.

V gene TRBV9 combines with J gene TRBJ1-1; possibly TRBD1 for D (5 bases). There are 15 residues in the CDR3. Germline-derived CDR1 and CDR2 are SGDLS and YYNGEE. V was trimmed by 4 bases and J by 1 base, leaving 14 bases between them. The DNA of the CDR3 is TGTGCCAGCAGCCCACCGGACACGGGGAACACTGAAGCTTTCTTT. It yields the protein CASSPPDTGNTEAFF.

This rearrangement joins TRBV15 to TRBJ1-4; D is possibly TRBD1 (6 bases). CDR1 and CDR2 from the germline V gene are LNHNV and YYDKDF (reference sequence). V lost 1 base, J lost 8 bases, and 17 bases lay in between. This CDR3 has 16 amino acids. Written as DNA, the CDR3 is TGTGCCACCAGCAGAGTGGGGGACAAAGGGAAGGAAAAACTGTTTTTT. Translated: CATSRVGDKGKEKLFF. The full variable domain, completed using reference TRBV15 and TRBJ1-4, is DAMVIQNPRYQVTQFGKPVTLSCSQTLNHNVMYWYQQKSSQAPKLLFHYYDKDFNNEADTPDNFQSRRPNTSFCFLDIRSPGLGDTAMYLCATSRVGDKGKEKLFFGSGTQLSVL.

V usage is TRBV18 and J usage is TRBJ2-1, with TRBD2 matching over 7 bases. CDR3 length equals 17 residues. Germline CDR1 KGHSH, CDR2 LQKENI. J gave up 4 bases and V 4 bases, and 13 bases lay outside the gene matches. CDR3 DNA: TGTGCCAGCTCACGCATAGACGCGGCGGGAGAGTACAATGAGCAGTTCTTC. Protein product: CASSRIDAAGEYNEQFF.

This clone appeared once. V is TRBV27 and J is TRBJ2-7, with TRBD2 identical over 10 bases. This CDR3 comprises 14 residues. Germline V lookup: CDR1 MNHEY, CDR2 SMNVEV (reference sequence). V lost 4 bases, J lost 7 bases, and 7 bases stayed unmatched. DNA for the CDR3: TGTGCCAGCAGTTCAAGGACTAGCGGCGTGGAGCAGTACTTC. Translation: CASSSRTSGVEQYF.

V is TRBV6-1 and J is TRBJ2-3, with D tentatively TRBD2 (6 bases). V shed 4 bases and J shed 0 bases, with 14 bases lying between them. Germline CDR1 and CDR2: MNHNS and SASEGT. This CDR3 has 16 residues. The CDR3: CASSAGVSVSTDTQYF. CDR3 in DNA: TGTGCCAGCAGTGCGGGAGTGAGCGTTAGCACAGATACGCAGTATTTT.